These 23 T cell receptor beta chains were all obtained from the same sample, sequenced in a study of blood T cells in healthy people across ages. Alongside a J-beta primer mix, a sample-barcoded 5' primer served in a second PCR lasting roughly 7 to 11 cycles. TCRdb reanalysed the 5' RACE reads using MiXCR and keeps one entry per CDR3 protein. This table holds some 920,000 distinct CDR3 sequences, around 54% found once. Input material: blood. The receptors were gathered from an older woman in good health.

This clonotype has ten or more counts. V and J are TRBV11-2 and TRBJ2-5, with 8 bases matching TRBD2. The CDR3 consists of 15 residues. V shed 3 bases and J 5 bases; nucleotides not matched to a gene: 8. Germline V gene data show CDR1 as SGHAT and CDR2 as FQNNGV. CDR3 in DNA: TGTGCCAGCAGCTTCTCGGGAGGGCCAATTGAGACCCAGTACTTC. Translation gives CASSFSGGPIETQYF. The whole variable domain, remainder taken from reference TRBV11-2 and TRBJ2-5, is EAGVAQSPRYKIIEKRQSVAFWCNPISGHATLYWYQQILGQGPKLLIQFQNNGVVDDSQLPKDRFSAERLKGVDSTLKIQPAKLEDSAVYLCASSFSGGPIETQYFGPGTRLLVL.

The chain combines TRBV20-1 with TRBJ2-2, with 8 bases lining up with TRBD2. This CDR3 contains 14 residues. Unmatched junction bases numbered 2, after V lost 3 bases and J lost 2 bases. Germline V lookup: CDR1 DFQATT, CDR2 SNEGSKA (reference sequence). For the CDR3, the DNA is TGCAGTGCTAGGAGCGGGGGTAACACCGGGGAGCTGTTTTTT. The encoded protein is CSARSGGNTGELFF.

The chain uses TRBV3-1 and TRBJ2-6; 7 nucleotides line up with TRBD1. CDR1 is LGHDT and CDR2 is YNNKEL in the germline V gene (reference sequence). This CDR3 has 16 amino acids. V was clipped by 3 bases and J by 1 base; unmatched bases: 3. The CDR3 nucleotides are TGTGCCAGCAGCCAGACAGGGTTTTCTGGGGCCAACGTCCTGACTTTC. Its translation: CASSQTGFSGANVLTF.

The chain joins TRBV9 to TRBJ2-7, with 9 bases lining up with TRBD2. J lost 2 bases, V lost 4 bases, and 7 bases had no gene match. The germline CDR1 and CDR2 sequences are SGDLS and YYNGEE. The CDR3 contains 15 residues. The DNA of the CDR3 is TGTGCCAGCAGCAAACATAGCGGGAGTGCCTACGAGCAGTACTTC. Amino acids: CASSKHSGSAYEQYF.

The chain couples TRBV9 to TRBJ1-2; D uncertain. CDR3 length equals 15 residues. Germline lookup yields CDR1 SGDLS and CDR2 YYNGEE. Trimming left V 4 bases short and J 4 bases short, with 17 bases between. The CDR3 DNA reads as TGTGCCAGCAGCCCCACCACTAGGGATGGCTATGGCTACACCTTC. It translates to CASSPTTRDGYGYTF.

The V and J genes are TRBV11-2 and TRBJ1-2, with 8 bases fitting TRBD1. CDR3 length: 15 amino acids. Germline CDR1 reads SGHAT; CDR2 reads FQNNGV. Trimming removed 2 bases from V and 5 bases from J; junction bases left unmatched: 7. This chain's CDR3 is CASSLLTGVGYGYTF. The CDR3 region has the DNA TGTGCCAGCAGCTTACTGACAGGGGTGGGGTATGGCTACACCTTC.

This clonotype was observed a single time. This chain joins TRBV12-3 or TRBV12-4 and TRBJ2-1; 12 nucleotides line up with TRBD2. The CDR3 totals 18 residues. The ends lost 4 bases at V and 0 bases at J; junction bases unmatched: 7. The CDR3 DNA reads TGTGCCAGCAGTTCTAGCGGGAGGGACACTAGCTCCTACAATGAGCAGTTCTTC. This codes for CASSSSGRDTSSYNEQFF.

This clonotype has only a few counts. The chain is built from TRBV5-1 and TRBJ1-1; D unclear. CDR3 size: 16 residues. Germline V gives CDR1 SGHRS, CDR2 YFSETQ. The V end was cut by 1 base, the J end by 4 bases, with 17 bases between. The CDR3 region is CASSLRNNRESTEAFF. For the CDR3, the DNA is TGCGCCAGCAGCTTGAGAAATAACAGAGAGAGCACTGAAGCTTTCTTT.

In nucleotides, the CDR3 is TGCGCCAGCAGCCAATCTAGCGGGGGATCCTACAATGAGCAGTTCTTC. Translation: CASSQSSGGSYNEQFF. V and J are TRBV4-3 and TRBJ2-1, with 10 bases identical to TRBD2. Germline V gives CDR1 LGHNA, CDR2 YSLEER. The V gene end was trimmed by 2 bases and the J gene end by 1 base; junction bases not matched to a gene: 2. The CDR3 length is 16 residues.

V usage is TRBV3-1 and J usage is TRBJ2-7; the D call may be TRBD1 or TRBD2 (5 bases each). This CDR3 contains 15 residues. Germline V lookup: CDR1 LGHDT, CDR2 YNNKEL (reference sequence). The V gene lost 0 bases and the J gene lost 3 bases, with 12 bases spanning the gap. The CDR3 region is CASSQDPGLLYEQYF. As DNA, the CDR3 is TGTGCCAGCAGCCAAGATCCGGGGCTACTCTACGAGCAGTACTTC.

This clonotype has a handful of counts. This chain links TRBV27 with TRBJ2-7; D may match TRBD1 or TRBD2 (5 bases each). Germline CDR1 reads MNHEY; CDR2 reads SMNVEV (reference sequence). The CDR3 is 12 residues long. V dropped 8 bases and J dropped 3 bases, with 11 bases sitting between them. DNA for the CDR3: TGTGCCAGCGGGGGAAGGTACTACGAGCAGTACTTC. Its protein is CASGGRYYEQYF.

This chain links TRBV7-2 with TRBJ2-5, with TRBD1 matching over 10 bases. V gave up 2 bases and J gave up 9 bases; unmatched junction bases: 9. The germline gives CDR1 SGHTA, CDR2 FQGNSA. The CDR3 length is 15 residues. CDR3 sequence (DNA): TGTGCCAGCAGCTTAAGGGGGGACAGGGGTGTGGCCCAGTACTTC. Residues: CASSLRGDRGVAQYF.

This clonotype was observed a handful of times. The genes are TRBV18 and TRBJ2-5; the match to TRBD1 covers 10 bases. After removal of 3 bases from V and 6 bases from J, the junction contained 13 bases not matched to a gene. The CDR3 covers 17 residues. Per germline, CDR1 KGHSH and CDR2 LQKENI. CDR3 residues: CASSPRDRGLSEKTQYF. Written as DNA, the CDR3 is TGTGCCAGCTCACCCCGGGACAGGGGACTCTCCGAAAAGACCCAGTACTTC. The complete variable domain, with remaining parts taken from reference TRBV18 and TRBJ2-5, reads NAGVMQNPRHLVRRRGQEARLRCSPMKGHSHVYWYRQLPEEGLKFMVYLQKENIIDESGMPKERFSAEFPKEGPSILRIQQVVRGDSAAYFCASSPRDRGLSEKTQYFGPGTRLLVL.

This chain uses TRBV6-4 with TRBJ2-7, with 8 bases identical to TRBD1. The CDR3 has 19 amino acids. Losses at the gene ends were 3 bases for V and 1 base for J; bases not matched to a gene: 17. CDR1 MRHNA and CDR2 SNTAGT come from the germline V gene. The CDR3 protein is CASSDNDAISGGRSYEQYF. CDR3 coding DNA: TGTGCCAGCAGTGATAACGATGCCATTTCAGGGGGCAGGTCCTACGAGCAGTACTTC.

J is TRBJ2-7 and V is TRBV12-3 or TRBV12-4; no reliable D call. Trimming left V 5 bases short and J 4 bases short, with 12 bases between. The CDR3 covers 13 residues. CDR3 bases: TGTGCCAGCAGTACCACGTCCGATTACGAGCAGTACTTC. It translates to CASSTTSDYEQYF.

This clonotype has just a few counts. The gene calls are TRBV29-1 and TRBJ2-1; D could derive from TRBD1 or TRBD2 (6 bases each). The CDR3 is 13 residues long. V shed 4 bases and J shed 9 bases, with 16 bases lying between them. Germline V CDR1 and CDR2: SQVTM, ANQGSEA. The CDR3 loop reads CSVGQVGGGEQFF. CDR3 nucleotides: TGCAGCGTTGGACAGGTCGGGGGAGGTGAGCAGTTCTTC.

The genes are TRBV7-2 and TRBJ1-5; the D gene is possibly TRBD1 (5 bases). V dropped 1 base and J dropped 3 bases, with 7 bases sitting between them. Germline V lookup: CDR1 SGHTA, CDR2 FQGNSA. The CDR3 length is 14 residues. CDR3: CASSLDRINQPQHF. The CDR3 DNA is TGTGCCAGCAGCTTAGACAGGATCAATCAGCCCCAGCATTTT.

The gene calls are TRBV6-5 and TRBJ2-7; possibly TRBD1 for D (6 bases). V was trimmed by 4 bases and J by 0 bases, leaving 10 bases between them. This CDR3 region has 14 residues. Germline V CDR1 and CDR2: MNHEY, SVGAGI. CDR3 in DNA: TGTGCCAGCAGTTCACAGGACAGCTCCTACGAGCAGTACTTC. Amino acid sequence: CASSSQDSSYEQYF.

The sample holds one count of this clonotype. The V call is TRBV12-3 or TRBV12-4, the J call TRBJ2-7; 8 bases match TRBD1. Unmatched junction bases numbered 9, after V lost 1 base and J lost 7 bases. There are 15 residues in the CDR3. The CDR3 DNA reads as TGTGCCAGCAGTTTAGGGGGGCAGGGGGCAGGTGAGCAGTACTTC. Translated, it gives CASSLGGQGAGEQYF.

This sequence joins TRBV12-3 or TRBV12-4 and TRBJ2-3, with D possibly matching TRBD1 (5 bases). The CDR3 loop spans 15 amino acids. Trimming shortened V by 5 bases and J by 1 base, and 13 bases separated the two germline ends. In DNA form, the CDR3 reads TGTGCCAGCAGTATAGGGGCTGTTGGCACAGATACGCAGTATTTT. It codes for CASSIGAVGTDTQYF.

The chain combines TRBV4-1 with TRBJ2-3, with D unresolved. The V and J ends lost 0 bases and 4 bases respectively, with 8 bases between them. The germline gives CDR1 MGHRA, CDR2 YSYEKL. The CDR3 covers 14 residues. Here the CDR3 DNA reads TGCGCCAGCAGCCAAGATAGACCCCCAGATACGCAGTATTTT. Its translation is CASSQDRPPDTQYF.

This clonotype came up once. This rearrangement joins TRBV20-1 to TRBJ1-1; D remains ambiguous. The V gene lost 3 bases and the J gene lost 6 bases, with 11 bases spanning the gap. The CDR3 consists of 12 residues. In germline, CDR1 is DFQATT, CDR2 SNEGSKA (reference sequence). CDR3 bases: TGCAGTGCTAGTTTCGCGGTCGCTGAAGCTTTCTTT. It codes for CSASFAVAEAFF.

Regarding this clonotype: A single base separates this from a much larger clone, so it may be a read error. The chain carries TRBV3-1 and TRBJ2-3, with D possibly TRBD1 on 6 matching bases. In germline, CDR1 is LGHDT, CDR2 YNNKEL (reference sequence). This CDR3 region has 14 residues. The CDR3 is CVSSQGQLTDTQYF. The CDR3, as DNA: TGTGTCAGCAGCCAAGGACAGCTCACAGATACGCAGTATTTT.